A single sample gave rise to the 12 T cell receptor beta chains below, sequenced in a study of cytomegalovirus exposure and HLA in healthy donors. Produced via immunoSEQ multiplex PCR; TCRdb's table is partial and in-frame only. Of some 210,000 clones in the sample, around 90% were seen once. Sequences were obtained from PBMCs. The receptor set was obtained from a woman aged 18-30 years in good health and CMV-seropositive.

This chain uses TRBV5-1 with TRBJ2-7; TRBD1 agrees at 7 bases. J was trimmed by 7 bases and V by 3 bases; bases with no gene match: 16. Germline V gene lookup returns CDR1 SGHRS and CDR2 YFSETQ. CDR3 length: 16 residues. The CDR3, as DNA: TGCGCCAGCAGCTCATTTGACAGGGCGGCCCTAAGGGAGCAGTACTTC. It is translated as CASSSFDRAALREQYF.

The chain carries TRBV25-1 and TRBJ2-3; a possible D gene is TRBD2 (5 bases). V lost 6 bases and J 4 bases, leaving 8 bases between the germline ends. This CDR3 is built from 12 residues. Germline V gene lookup returns CDR1 MGHDK and CDR2 SYGVNS. CDR3 DNA: TGTGCCAGCAGAGGACTCTCAGATACGCAGTATTTT. Translating gives CASRGLSDTQYF. Based on the CDR3 plus reference TRBV25-1 and TRBJ2-3, the full variable domain is EADIYQTPRYLVIGTGKKITLECSQTMGHDKMYWYQQDPGMELHLIHYSYGVNSTEKGDLSSESTVSRIRTEHFPLTLESARPSHTSQYLCASRGLSDTQYFGPGTRLTVL.

The rearrangement joins TRBV29-1 to TRBJ1-2; maybe TRBD1 (6 bases). The CDR3 totals 12 residues. CDR1 is SQVTM, CDR2 ANQGSEA, per germline. The V and J ends lost 8 bases and 6 bases respectively, with 16 bases between them. The CDR3 loop reads CSIVTGSHGYTF. The CDR3 DNA sequence: TGCAGCATCGTCACAGGGTCACATGGCTACACCTTC.

The J gene is TRBJ2-7, the V gene TRBV27, with 9 bases that match TRBD1. This CDR3 is built from 15 residues. V gave up 5 bases and J gave up 1 base; unmatched junction bases: 6. CDR1 and CDR2 from the germline V gene are MNHEY and SMNVEV (reference sequence). The CDR3 DNA reads TGTGCCAGCAGTCTTGGACAGGGGATGTCCTACGAGCAGTACTTC. Translated: CASSLGQGMSYEQYF.

The rearrangement links TRBV11-2 to TRBJ2-1, with D perhaps TRBD2 (6 bases). The CDR3 sequence is 14 residues long. Germline CDR1 SGHAT, CDR2 FQNNGV. Trimming stripped 0 bases from V and 10 bases from J, with 13 bases between. DNA for the CDR3: TGTGCCAGCAGCTTAGAGTTCGGGAGCGGAGAGCAGTTCTTC. Translating it yields CASSLEFGSGEQFF.

The V and J genes are TRBV27 and TRBJ2-7; no clear D. CDR3 length equals 13 residues. With 4 bases removed from V and 4 bases from J, the gap between germline ends came to 11 bases. From germline, CDR1 is MNHEY and CDR2 SMNVEV (reference sequence). CDR3 in amino acids: CASSSSLVYEQYF. CDR3 bases: TGTGCCAGCAGTTCCTCGTTAGTGTACGAGCAGTACTTC.

The chain recombines TRBV10-3 with TRBJ2-7, with 8 bases matching TRBD1. V shed 0 bases and J 7 bases; nucleotides not matched to a gene: 17. The CDR3 contains 18 residues. Germline V CDR1 and CDR2: ENHRY, SYGVKD. The CDR3 DNA reads as TGTGCCATCAGTGAGTCTGGTGGACAGGGTACCGATTGGGGGGAGCAGTACTTC. It yields the protein CAISESGGQGTDWGEQYF.

The chain has TRBV10-1 and TRBJ1-2; D unresolved. The V end lost 6 bases, the J end lost 5 bases, and 16 bases lay between the germline ends. The germline gives CDR1 WNHNN, CDR2 SYGVQD (reference sequence). The length of the CDR3 is 14 residues. The CDR3: CASRNPPTLYGYTF. The DNA for the CDR3 is TGCGCCAGCAGGAACCCTCCGACACTTTATGGCTACACCTTC.

The chain combines TRBV6-1 with TRBJ2-5, with 8 bases matching TRBD2. V lost 7 bases, J lost 1 base, and 8 bases stayed unmatched. From germline, CDR1 is MNHNS and CDR2 SASEGT. The CDR3 covers 15 residues. The CDR3: CASTQLAGGQETQYF. DNA for the CDR3: TGTGCCAGCACCCAACTGGCGGGAGGCCAAGAGACCCAGTACTTC.

The chain couples TRBV28 to TRBJ1-5, with a possible D match to TRBD1 (5 bases). The CDR3 has 19 amino acids. Germline CDR1 is MDHEN and CDR2 is SYDVKM. Trimming cost V 4 bases and J 5 bases, with 27 bases left between them. For the CDR3, the DNA is TGTGCCAGCAGTTCTACCGCCTTTTTGAACCGACAGATCGATCAGCCCCAGCATTTT. Encoded protein: CASSSTAFLNRQIDQPQHF. The full variable domain, completed using reference TRBV28 and TRBJ1-5, is DVKVTQSSRYLVKRTGEKVFLECVQDMDHENMFWYRQDPGLGLRLIYFSYDVKMKEKGDIPEGYSVSREKKERFSLILESASTNQTSMYLCASSSTAFLNRQIDQPQHFGDGTRLSIL.

Only one count was recorded for this clone. This chain joins TRBV5-1 and TRBJ1-1, with D possibly matching TRBD1 (6 bases). CDR3 length: 17 residues. The ends were cut back, 0 bases at V and 0 bases at J, with 15 bases in the middle. Looked up from germline, CDR1 is SGHRS and CDR2 is YFSETQ. The CDR3 loop is CASSLASGGYMNTEAFF. The DNA for the CDR3 is TGCGCCAGCAGCTTGGCCTCTGGGGGCTATATGAACACTGAAGCTTTCTTT.

The V gene is TRBV7-8, the J gene TRBJ1-5; TRBD1 agrees at 9 bases. The CDR3 contains 15 residues. With 3 bases clipped from V and 5 bases from J, the junction kept 5 bases outside the gene matches. Germline CDR1 SGHVS, CDR2 FQNEAQ. The CDR3 protein is CASSLGDRVHQPQHF. CDR3 nucleotide sequence: TGTGCCAGCAGCTTGGGGGACAGGGTCCATCAGCCCCAGCATTTT.